The source of this T cell receptor beta chain is a study of T cells in localized non-small cell lung cancer. Overall study findings and caveats: A denser population of T cells in blood accompanied longer overall survival. Maximal T cell clonality occurred in uninvolved adjacent lung, with tumor ranking below it. Because only a single region of the tumor was sequenced, heterogeneity remains possible. For the top 100 tumor clones, a median about 56 also appeared in adjacent lung.

Comments on this clone: What it recognizes is unknown.

Germline CDR1 MNHNY, CDR2 SVGAGI (reference sequence). V lost 10 bases to trimming and J lost 2 bases, with 14 bases between them. CDR3 length equals 13 residues. The method was immunoSEQ multiplex PCR; TCRdb's version includes in-frame clones alone and lacks a portion of them. The table has approximately 35,000 clones, roughly 90% seen once. This clonotype was sampled from a female donor of 60 years or more with stage I lung adenocarcinoma. The chain employs TRBV6-6 and TRBJ1-2; D not resolved. The sample in question was peripheral blood, obtained before any cancer treatment. CDR3 sequence reads: CAISRIANYGYTF. CDR3 nucleotide sequence: TGTGCCATCTCGCGTATTGCCAACTATGGCTACACCTTC.